This TCR beta chain stems from a study of shared clonotypes between healthy human individuals. The test was conducted at deep level. Every subset had its genomic DNA shared out evenly among several immunoSEQ plates. The data were produced by immunoSEQ multiplex PCR, yet TCRdb's version contains in-frame clones alone and is incomplete. Here the sample spans about 600,000 clones, roughly 97% being singletons. The CDR3 is 14 amino acids. The V and J ends lost 4 bases and 5 bases respectively, with 17 bases between them. Germline-derived CDR1 and CDR2 are SQVTM and ANQGSEA. V gene TRBV29-1 combines with J gene TRBJ2-5; tentatively, D is TRBD1 or TRBD2 (5 bases each). The sequence derives from a woman in her 30s in good health. The sequencing sample was made of naive CD4+ T cells sorted from blood. Indicated subset: CD45RA+ positively selected. DNA of the CDR3: TGCAGCGTTGGAAGGGGAGTCGGGCGGGAGACCCAGTACTTC. It translates to CSVGRGVGRETQYF.